The clone carrying this T cell receptor (beta chain) was seen repeatedly, ten times or more. What it recognizes is unknown. The authors amplified TCR beta CDR3 regions from RNA transcripts. The workflow started with a first-round RT-PCR run with HTBI primers and then moved on to a second-round multiplex PCR. Using its own MiXCR run on the multiplex PCR reads, TCRdb lists one record per CDR3 protein. The sample carries under 350,000 distinct CDR3 sequences, 15% to 20% recorded once. This entry belongs to a study of Graves' ophthalmopathy and Graves' hyperthyroidism. Study-level points and caveats: Most expanded clonotypes in thyroid above 0.001 frequency also showed up in blood.

Clinical symptoms and serum thyroxine were used for diagnosis; TRAb, thyroid ultrasound and orbital computed tomography were also relied on. The authors isolated PBMCs from about 10 ml of fresh peripheral blood. Germline V CDR1 and CDR2: SGDLS, YYNGEE. The CDR3 runs 16 residues. V lost 4 bases and J lost 0; bases outside the gene matches: 7. The sequenced sample was peripheral blood. The sequence came from an adult man with Graves' ophthalmopathy. The rearrangement links TRBV9 to TRBJ1-3, with 7 positions matching TRBD1. CDR3 loop: CASSRDSHFSGNTIYF. CDR3 coding DNA: TGTGCCAGCAGCCGGGACAGTCACTTCTCTGGAAACACCATATATTTT.